The clone carrying this T cell receptor (beta chain) was seen more than once but under ten times. Its antigen is unknown. These data come from a study of blood T cells in healthy people across ages. Study context: Template-switching capture recovered about one barcoded beta molecule per two T cells. Overall study results and limits: Getting older went along with TCR beta diversity per million T cells dropping roughly linearly. Donors of long life had a larger count of naive CD4+ cells and greater diversity than aged donors.

Through a sample-barcoded 5' primer and a J-beta primer mix, a second PCR was run for roughly 7 to 12 cycles. A template-switch adaptor containing 12 random nucleotides labeled each cDNA molecule. TCRdb redid the calling of the 5' RACE reads with MiXCR, one entry per CDR3 protein. The sample comprises over 1,500,000 distinct CDR3 sequences, 49% of which are singletons, and around 2.1% rests with the top ten. This CDR3 contains 15 residues. Trimming stripped 1 base from V and 3 bases from J, with 11 bases between. Germline CDR1 KGHDR, CDR2 SFDVKD. The sequence derives from a middle-aged woman in good health. Sequences were obtained from blood. The gene calls are TRBV24-1 and TRBJ2-5; D might be TRBD2 (5 bases). The CDR3 here is CATSDFGGLEETQYF. The CDR3 DNA reads TGTGCCACCAGTGATTTTGGCGGACTTGAAGAGACCCAGTACTTC.